Described below is a single T cell receptor beta chain sequence and its context. Its antigen specificity is not known. Nothing much larger sits one base from this clone, and base qualities are not available. This sample is drawn from a study of control samples from healthy donors and cancer patients (dated by TCRdb to about 2020). Preparation of the library involved the immunoSEQ multiplex PCR assay. As stored in TCRdb, this immuneACCESS dataset retains in-frame rearrangements with V and J assigned. A fraction of the clones does not appear; measured against another copy, unresolved V genes explain less than half of the discrepancy, and the remainder lacks a known reason. This sample comprises about 22,000 clones, 75% to 85% of them detected only once. The ten largest account for around 29% of the sample. From its cysteine to its phenylalanine, the CDR3 spans 12 amino acids. CDR3 DNA is the only sequence kept; it has 36 bases, read in frame from the first base. Reading the germline V gene gives CDR1 MGHRA and CDR2 YSYEKL. V is cut by 6 bases and J by 6 bases, and the space between the germline ends is 8 bases.

Here the chain combines TRBV4-1 and TRBJ2-2, with an unclear D gene assignment. This clonotype was sampled from a man aged 55-75 years with head and neck cancer. Source material: PBMCs. The nucleotides are TGCGCCAGCAGTCAACTTCCCGGGGAGCTGTTTTTT. Its translation is CASSQLPGELFF.